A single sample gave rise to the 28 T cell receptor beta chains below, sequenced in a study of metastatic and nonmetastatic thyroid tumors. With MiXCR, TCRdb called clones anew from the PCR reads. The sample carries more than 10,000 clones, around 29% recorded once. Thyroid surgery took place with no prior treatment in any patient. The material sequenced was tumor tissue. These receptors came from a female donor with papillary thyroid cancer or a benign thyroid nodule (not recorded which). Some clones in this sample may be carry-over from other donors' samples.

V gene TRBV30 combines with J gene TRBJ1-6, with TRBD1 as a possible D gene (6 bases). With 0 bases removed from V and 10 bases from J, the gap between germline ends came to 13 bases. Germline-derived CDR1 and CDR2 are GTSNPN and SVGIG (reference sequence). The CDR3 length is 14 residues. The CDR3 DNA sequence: TGTGCCTGGAGTGTAGAGGGGGGAGAATCACCCCTCCACTTT. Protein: CAWSVEGGESPLHF.

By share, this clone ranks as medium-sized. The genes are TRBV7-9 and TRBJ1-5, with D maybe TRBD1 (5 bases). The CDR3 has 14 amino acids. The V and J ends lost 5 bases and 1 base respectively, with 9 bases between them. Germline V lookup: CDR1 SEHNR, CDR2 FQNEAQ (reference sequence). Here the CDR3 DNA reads TGTGCCAGCAGCCTCCGGGGGAGCAATCAGCCCCAGCATTTT. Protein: CASSLRGSNQPQHF.

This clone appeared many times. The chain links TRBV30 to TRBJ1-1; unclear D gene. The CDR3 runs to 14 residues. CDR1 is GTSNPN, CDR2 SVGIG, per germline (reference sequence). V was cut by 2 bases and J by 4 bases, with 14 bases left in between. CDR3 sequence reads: CAWSKQPALTEAFF. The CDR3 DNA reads TGTGCCTGGAGTAAACAGCCAGCACTCACTGAAGCTTTCTTT.

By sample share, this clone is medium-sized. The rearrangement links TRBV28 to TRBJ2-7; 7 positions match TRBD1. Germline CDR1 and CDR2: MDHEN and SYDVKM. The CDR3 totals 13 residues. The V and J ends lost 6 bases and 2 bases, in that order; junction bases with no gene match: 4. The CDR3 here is CASRPGGTYEQYF. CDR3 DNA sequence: TGTGCCAGCAGACCAGGGGGTACCTACGAGCAGTACTTC. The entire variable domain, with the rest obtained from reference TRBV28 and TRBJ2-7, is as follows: DVKVTQSSRYLVKRTGEKVFLECVQDMDHENMFWYRQDPGLGLRLIYFSYDVKMKEKGDIPEGYSVSREKKERFSLILESASTNQTSMYLCASRPGGTYEQYFGPGTRLTVT.

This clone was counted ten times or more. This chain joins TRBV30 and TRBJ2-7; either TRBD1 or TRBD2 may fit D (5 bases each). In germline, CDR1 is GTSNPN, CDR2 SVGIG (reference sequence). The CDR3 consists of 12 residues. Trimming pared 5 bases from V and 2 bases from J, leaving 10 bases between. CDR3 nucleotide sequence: TGTGCCTGGTCCTTGGGGGCCTACGAGCAGTACGTC. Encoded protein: CAWSLGAYEQYV.

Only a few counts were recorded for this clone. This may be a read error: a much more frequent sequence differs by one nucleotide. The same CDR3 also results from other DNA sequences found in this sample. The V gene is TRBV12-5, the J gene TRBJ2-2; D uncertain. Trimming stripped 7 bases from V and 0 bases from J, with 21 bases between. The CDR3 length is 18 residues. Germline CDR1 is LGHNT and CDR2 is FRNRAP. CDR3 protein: CASAADQWGSTNTGELFF. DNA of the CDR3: TGTGCTAGTGCCGCGGATCAATGGGGTAGCACGAACACCGGGGAGCTGTTTTTT. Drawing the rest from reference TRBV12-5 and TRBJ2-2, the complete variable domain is DARVTQTPRHKVTEMGQEVTMRCQPILGHNTVFWYRQTMMQGLELLAYFRNRAPLDDSGMPKDRFSAEMPDATLATLKIQPSEPRDSAVYFCASAADQWGSTNTGELFFGEGSRLTVL.

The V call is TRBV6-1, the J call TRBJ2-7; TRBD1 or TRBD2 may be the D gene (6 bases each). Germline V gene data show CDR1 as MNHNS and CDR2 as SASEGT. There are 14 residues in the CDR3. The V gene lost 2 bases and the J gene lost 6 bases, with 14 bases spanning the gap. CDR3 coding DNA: TGTGCCAGCAGTGAATGGGGGGCGCGTCTCGAGCAGTACTTC. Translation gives CASSEWGARLEQYF.

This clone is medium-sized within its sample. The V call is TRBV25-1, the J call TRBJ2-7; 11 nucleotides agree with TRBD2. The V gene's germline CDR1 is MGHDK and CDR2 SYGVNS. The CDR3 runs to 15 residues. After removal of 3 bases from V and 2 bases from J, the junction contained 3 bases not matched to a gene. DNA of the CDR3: TGTGCCAGCAGTGATGATAGCGGGAGGGCCTACGAGCAGTACTTC. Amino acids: CASSDDSGRAYEQYF.

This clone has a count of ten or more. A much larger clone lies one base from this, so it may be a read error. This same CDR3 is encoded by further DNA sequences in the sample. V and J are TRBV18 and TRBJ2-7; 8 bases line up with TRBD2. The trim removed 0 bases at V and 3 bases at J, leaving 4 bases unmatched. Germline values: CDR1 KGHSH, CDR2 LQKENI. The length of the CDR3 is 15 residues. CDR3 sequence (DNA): TGTGCCAGCTCACCACCGGCTAGCGGGCGCTACGAGCAGTACTTC. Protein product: CASSPPASGRYEQYF.

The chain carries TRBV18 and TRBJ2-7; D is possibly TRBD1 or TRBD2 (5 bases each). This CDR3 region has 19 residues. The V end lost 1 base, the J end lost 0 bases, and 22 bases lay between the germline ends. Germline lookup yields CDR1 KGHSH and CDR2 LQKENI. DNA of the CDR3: TGTGCCAGCTCACCACTAGGTGGGACCTGGGCGGAGCGCTCCTACGAGCAGTACTTC. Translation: CASSPLGGTWAERSYEQYF.

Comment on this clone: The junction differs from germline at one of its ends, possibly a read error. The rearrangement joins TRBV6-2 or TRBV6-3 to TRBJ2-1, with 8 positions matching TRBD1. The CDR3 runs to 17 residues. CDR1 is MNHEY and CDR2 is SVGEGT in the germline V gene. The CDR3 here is CTSSYPHGQGDYNEQFF. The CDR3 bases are TGTACCAGCAGTTACCCACACGGACAGGGCGACTACAATGAGCAGTTCTTC.

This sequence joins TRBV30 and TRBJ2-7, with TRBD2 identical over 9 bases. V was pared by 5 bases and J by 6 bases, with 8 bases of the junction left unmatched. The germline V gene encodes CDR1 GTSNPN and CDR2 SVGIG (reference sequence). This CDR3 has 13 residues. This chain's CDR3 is CAWDLAGVLEQYF. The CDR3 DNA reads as TGTGCCTGGGATTTAGCGGGAGTGCTCGAGCAGTACTTC. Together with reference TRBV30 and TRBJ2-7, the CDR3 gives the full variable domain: SQTIHQWPATLVQPVGSPLSLECTVEGTSNPNLYWYRQAAGRGLQLLFYSVGIGQISSEVPQNLSASRPQDRQFILSSKKLLLSDSGFYLCAWDLAGVLEQYFGPGTRLTVT.

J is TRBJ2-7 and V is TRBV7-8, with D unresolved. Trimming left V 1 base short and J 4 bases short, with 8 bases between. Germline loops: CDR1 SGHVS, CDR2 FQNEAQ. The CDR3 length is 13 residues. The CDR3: CASSLDSYYEQYF. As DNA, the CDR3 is TGTGCCAGCAGCTTAGATTCGTATTACGAGCAGTACTTC.

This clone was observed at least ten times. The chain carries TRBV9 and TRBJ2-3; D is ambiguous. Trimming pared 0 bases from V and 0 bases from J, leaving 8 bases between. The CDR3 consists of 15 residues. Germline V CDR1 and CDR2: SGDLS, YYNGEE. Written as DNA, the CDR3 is TGTGCCAGCAGCGTAGACAAGGGTAGCACAGATACGCAGTATTTT. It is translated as CASSVDKGSTDTQYF.

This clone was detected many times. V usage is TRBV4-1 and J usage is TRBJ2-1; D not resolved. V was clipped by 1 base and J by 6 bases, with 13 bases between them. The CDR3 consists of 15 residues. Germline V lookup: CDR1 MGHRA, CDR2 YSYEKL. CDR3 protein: CASSQGWSAVNEQFF. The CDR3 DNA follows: TGCGCCAGCAGCCAAGGATGGTCGGCGGTCAATGAGCAGTTCTTC.

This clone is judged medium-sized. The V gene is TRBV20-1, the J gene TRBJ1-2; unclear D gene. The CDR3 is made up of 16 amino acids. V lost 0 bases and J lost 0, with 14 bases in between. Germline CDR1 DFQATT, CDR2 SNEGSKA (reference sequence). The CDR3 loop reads CSARDSTVGANYGYTF. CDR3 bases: TGCAGTGCTAGAGATAGTACAGTTGGAGCTAACTATGGCTACACCTTC.

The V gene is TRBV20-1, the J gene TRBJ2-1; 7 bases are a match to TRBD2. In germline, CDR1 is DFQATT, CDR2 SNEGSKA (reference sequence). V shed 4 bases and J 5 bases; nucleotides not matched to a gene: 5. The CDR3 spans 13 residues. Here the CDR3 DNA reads TGCAGTGCTAAGACGGGAGGTAACAATGAGCAGTTCTTC. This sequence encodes CSAKTGGNNEQFF.

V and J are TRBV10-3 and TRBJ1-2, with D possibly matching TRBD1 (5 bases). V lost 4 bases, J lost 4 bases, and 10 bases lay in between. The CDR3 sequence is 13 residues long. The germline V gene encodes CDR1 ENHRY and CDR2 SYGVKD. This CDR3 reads CAISVDSAYGYTF. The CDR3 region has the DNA TGTGCCATCAGTGTTGACAGCGCCTATGGCTACACCTTC.

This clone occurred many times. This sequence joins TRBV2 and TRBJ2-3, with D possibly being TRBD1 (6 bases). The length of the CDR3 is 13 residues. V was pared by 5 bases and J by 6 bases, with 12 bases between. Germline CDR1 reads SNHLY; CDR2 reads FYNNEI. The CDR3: CASSNTGTDTQYF. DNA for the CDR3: TGTGCCAGCAGTAATACAGGGACGGATACGCAGTATTTT.

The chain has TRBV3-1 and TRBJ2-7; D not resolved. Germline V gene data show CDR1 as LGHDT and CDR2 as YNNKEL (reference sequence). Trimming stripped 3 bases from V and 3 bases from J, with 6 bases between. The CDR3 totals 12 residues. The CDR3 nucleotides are TGTGCCAGCAGCCAGACCCTCTACGAGCAGTACTTC. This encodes CASSQTLYEQYF.

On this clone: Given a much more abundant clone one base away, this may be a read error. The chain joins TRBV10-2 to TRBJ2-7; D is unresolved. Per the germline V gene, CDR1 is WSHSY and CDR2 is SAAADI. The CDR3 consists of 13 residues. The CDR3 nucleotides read TGCGCCAGCATTGAGTCGATGGGGATCGAGCAGTACTTC. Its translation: CASIESMGIEQYF.

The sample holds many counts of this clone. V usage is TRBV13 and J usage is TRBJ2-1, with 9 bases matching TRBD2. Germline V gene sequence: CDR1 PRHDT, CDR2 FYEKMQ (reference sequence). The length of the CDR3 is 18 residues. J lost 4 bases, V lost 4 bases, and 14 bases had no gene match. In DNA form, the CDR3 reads TGTGCCAGCAGCTGGAGGGGGGCGGGAGGGCCCGAGTACAATGAGCAGTTCTTC. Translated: CASSWRGAGGPEYNEQFF.

Written as DNA, the CDR3 is TGTGCCTGGAGTGCCCTATTGACCAATGAGCAGTTCTTC. It encodes CAWSALLTNEQFF. The rearrangement links TRBV30 to TRBJ2-1; D is uncertain. Germline loops: CDR1 GTSNPN, CDR2 SVGIG (reference sequence). Trimming removed 1 base at V and 6 bases at J, with 10 bases between. The CDR3 consists of 13 residues.

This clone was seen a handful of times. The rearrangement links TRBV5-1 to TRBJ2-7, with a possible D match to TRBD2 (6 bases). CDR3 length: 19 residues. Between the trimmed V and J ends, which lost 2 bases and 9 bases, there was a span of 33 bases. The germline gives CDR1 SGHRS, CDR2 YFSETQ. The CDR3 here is CASSLGPHGFAGTKSRQYV. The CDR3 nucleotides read TGCGCCAGCAGCTTAGGCCCCCATGGTTTCGCGGGAACGAAATCGCGGCAGTACGTC.

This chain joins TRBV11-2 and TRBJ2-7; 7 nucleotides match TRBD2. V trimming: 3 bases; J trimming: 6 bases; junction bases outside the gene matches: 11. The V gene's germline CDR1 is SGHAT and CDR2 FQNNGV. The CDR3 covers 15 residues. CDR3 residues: CASSFTSDPSLEQYF. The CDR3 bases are TGTGCCAGCAGCTTTACTAGCGACCCGTCCCTCGAGCAGTACTTC.

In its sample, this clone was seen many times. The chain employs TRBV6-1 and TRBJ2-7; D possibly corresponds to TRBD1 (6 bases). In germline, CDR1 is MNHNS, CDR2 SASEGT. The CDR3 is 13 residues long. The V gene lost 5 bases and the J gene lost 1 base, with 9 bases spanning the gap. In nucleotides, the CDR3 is TGTGCCAGCAGTTTGGGGGCTTCCTACGAGCAGTACGTC. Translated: CASSLGASYEQYV.

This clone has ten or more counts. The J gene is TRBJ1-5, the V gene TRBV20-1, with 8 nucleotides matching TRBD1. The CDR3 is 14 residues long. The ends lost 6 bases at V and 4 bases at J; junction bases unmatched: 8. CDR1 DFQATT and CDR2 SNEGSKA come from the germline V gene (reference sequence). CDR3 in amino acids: CSAEPGQDNQPQHF. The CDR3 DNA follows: TGCAGTGCAGAACCGGGACAGGATAATCAGCCCCAGCATTTT.

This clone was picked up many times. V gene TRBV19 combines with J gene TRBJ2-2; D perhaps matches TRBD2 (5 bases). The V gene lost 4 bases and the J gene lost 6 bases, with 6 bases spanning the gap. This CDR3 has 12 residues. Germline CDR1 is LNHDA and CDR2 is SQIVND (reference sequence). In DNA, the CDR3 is TGTGCCAGTAGTAACGGGGCCGGGGAGCTGTTTTTT. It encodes CASSNGAGELFF.